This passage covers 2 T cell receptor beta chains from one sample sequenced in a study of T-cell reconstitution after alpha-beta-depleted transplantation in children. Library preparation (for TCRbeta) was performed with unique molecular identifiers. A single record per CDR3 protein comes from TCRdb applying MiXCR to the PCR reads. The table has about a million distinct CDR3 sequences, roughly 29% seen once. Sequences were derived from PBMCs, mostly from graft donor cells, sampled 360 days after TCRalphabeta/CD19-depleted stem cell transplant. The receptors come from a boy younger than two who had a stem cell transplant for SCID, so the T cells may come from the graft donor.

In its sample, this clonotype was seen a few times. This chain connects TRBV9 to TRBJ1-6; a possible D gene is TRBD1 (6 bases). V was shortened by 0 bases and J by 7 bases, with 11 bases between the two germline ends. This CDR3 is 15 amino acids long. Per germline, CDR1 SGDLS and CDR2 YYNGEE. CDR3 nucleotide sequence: TGTGCCAGCAGCGTAGATGGGGGCGGAAATTCACCCCTCCACTTT. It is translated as CASSVDGGGNSPLHF. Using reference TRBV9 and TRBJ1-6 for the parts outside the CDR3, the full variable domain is DSGVTQTPKHLITATGQRVTLRCSPRSGDLSVYWYQQSLDQGLQFLIQYYNGEERAKGNILERFSAQQFPDLHSELNLSSLELGDSALYFCASSVDGGGNSPLHFGNGTRLTVT.

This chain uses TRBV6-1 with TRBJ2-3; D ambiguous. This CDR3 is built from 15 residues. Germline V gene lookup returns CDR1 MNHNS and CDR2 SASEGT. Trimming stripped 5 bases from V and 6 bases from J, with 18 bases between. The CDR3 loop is CASSQRPGRADTQYF. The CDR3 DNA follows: TGTGCCAGCAGTCAACGGCCTGGCCGGGCGGATACGCAGTATTTT.